Listed here are 8 T cell receptor beta chains from one sample, sequenced in a study of OX40 agonist ivuxolimab in advanced cancers. The method was the immunoSEQ multiplex PCR assay. The table comes from immuneACCESS by way of TCRdb, which keeps in-frame sequences with V and J called. Part of the clones is missing from these tables; in studies checked, under half for an unresolved V gene and the rest for unknown reasons. The sample yields about 80,000 clones; 92% were counted once. The biggest ten clones account for 8.5% to 9% of the sample. Here the sequenced sample was CD4+ or CD8+ T cells sorted from blood, taken in a trial of the OX40 agonist ivuxolimab. Receptors originate from an adult with an advanced solid tumor such as melanoma, head and neck, liver or kidney cancer.

V gene TRBV27 combines with J gene TRBJ2-1; a weak D match, TRBD2 (6 bases). The CDR3 has 15 residues. Deletions cut 2 bases from V and 4 bases from J, with 12 bases between. Germline CDR1 and CDR2: MNHEY and SMNVEV (reference sequence). The CDR3 loop is CASSLGMGGYNEQFF. The CDR3 nucleotides are TGTGCCAGCAGTTTAGGGATGGGGGGTTACAATGAGCAGTTCTTC.

This chain uses TRBV7-6 with TRBJ2-3, with D perhaps matching TRBD2 (5 bases). The CDR3 has 14 residues. Germline V gives CDR1 SGHVS, CDR2 FNYEAQ. The V and J ends lost 4 bases and 4 bases respectively, with 12 bases between them. CDR3 protein: CASSSPWEPDTQYF. In DNA, the CDR3 is TGTGCCAGCAGCTCCCCCTGGGAGCCAGATACGCAGTATTTT.

This chain connects TRBV19 to TRBJ1-5; D call uncertain. The CDR3 loop spans 15 amino acids. Germline CDR1 reads LNHDA; CDR2 reads SQIVND (reference sequence). V was clipped by 7 bases and J by 1 base, with 14 bases between them. CDR3 residues: CASIPMGSSNQPQHF. In nucleotides, the CDR3 is TGTGCCAGTATTCCGATGGGCTCAAGCAATCAGCCCCAGCATTTT.

The chain carries TRBV7-8 and TRBJ2-3; TRBD1 agrees at 9 bases. Unmatched junction bases numbered 17, after V lost 6 bases and J lost 1 base. CDR1 SGHVS and CDR2 FQNEAQ come from the germline V gene. CDR3 length: 19 amino acids. This CDR3 is CASRGKEHRGQSGTDTQYF. Written as DNA, the CDR3 is TGTGCCAGCAGGGGTAAGGAACACAGGGGGCAATCCGGCACAGATACGCAGTATTTT.

This clone was counted a single time. The rearrangement uses TRBV9 and TRBJ2-3; 11 bases map to TRBD2. This CDR3 contains 18 residues. V lost 4 bases, J lost 4 bases, and 14 bases stayed unmatched. CDR1 SGDLS and CDR2 YYNGEE come from the germline V gene. Here the CDR3 DNA reads TGTGCCAGCAGCCTGGCTGTCGCTAGCGGGGGGAGGTCAGATACGCAGTATTTT. It yields the protein CASSLAVASGGRSDTQYF.

This clone was recorded only once. It may be a read error: a sequence one base away is much more abundant. This sequence joins TRBV7-9 and TRBJ2-7; possibly TRBD1 for D (8 bases). This CDR3 contains 17 residues. CDR1 and CDR2 from the germline V gene are SEHNR and FQNEAQ (reference sequence). The CDR3 reads CVSSLGRGQDYTYEQYF. CDR3 sequence (DNA): TGTGTCAGCAGCTTGGGGAGGGGACAGGACTATACCTACGAGCAGTACTTC.

J is TRBJ1-2 and V is TRBV9; D uncertain. This CDR3 has 13 residues. V gave up 4 bases and J gave up 7 bases, with 14 bases separating them. CDR1 SGDLS and CDR2 YYNGEE come from the germline V gene. CDR3 DNA: TGTGCCAGCAGCCCGAGGTCGTCCGCTGGCTACACCTTC. Translated, it gives CASSPRSSAGYTF.

This chain links TRBV4-2 with TRBJ2-2, with D possibly matching TRBD1 (6 bases). This CDR3 contains 15 residues. Trimming pared 7 bases from V and 5 bases from J, leaving 17 bases between. Looked up from germline, CDR1 is LGHNA and CDR2 is YNFKEQ. The CDR3 region is CASKPGALGTGELFF. The CDR3 nucleotides read TGTGCCAGCAAGCCAGGGGCGTTGGGGACCGGGGAGCTGTTTTTT.